A single sample gave rise to the 8 T cell receptor beta chains below, sequenced in a study of shared clonotypes between healthy human individuals. The assay was immunoSEQ multiplex PCR, and TCRdb's table has in-frame clones only and misses some. The data show about 2.4 million clones, more than 85% seen once. The sample consisted of naive CD4+ T cells from PBMCs. The subset denotes: CD45RA+ positively selected. The origin of the receptors is a young man in good health. Some clones in this sample may be carry-over from other donors' samples.

The genes are TRBV6-5 and TRBJ2-7; 14 nucleotides align to TRBD2. CDR1 is MNHEY and CDR2 is SVGAGI in the germline V gene. Trimming at V came to 5 bases and at J to 7 bases, leaving 7 bases not matched to a gene. The CDR3 contains 15 residues. CDR3 protein: CASSPGLAGGSEQYF. CDR3 DNA sequence: TGTGCCAGCAGTCCAGGACTAGCGGGAGGATCGGAGCAGTACTTC.

This rearrangement joins TRBV30 to TRBJ2-5; 7 positions agree with TRBD1. V shed 5 bases, J shed 1 base, and the junction held 1 base outside the gene matches. This CDR3 contains 12 residues. Germline V gene data show CDR1 as GTSNPN and CDR2 as SVGIG (reference sequence). CDR3 coding DNA: TGTGCCTGGGGGACAGTCCAAGAGACCCAGTACTTC. Translated, it gives CAWGTVQETQYF.

This chain links TRBV11-2 with TRBJ2-1, with D possibly being TRBD2 (6 bases). The CDR3 sequence is 14 residues long. V shed 4 bases and J shed 4 bases, with 11 bases lying between them. Germline CDR1 is SGHAT and CDR2 is FQNNGV. CDR3 region: CASSSYGTYNEQFF. The CDR3 DNA is TGTGCCAGCAGCTCATACGGGACTTACAATGAGCAGTTCTTC.

Concerning this clone: The same CDR3 also results from other DNA sequences found in this sample. The genes are TRBV5-1 and TRBJ2-3; the match to TRBD1 covers 7 bases. Per germline, CDR1 SGHRS and CDR2 YFSETQ. CDR3 size: 15 residues. V lost 0 bases, J lost 2 bases, and 3 bases stayed unmatched. In nucleotides, the CDR3 is TGCGCCAGCAGCTTGGTGGGACAGAACACAGATACGCAGTATTTT. This translates into CASSLVGQNTDTQYF.

The chain uses TRBV7-2 and TRBJ2-2; TRBD1 agrees at 7 bases. The CDR3 sequence is 14 residues long. Germline assignment: CDR1 SGHTA and CDR2 FQGNSA. With V trimmed by 7 bases and J by 5 bases, 7 bases remained unmatched. This CDR3 reads CASNRGGSTGELFF. The CDR3 nucleotides are TGTGCCAGCAACAGGGGCGGATCGACCGGGGAGCTGTTTTTT.

This rearrangement joins TRBV2 to TRBJ2-3; 7 bases map to TRBD1. The germline CDR1 and CDR2 sequences are SNHLY and FYNNEI. CDR3 length: 16 residues. The V and J ends lost 7 bases and 1 base, in that order; junction bases with no gene match: 11. In nucleotides, the CDR3 is TGTGCCAGCAAGACCCTCCCAGGGGGAGGCACAGATACGCAGTATTTT. Its protein is CASKTLPGGGTDTQYF.

This clone is a singleton in its sample. The V call is TRBV14, the J call TRBJ2-1; 7 nucleotides line up with TRBD2. The CDR3 consists of 16 residues. CDR1 and CDR2 from the germline V gene are SGHDN and FVKESK. V shed 4 bases and J 7 bases; nucleotides not matched to a gene: 13. DNA for the CDR3: TGTGCCAGCAGCCTACCCGGGAGGCCTAGGTCTAATGAGCAGTTCTTC. As protein: CASSLPGRPRSNEQFF.

The rearrangement uses TRBV10-3 and TRBJ1-3; 8 bases are a match to TRBD1. CDR3 length: 18 residues. With 10 bases clipped from V and 2 bases from J, the junction kept 19 bases outside the gene matches. CDR1 and CDR2 from the germline V gene are ENHRY and SYGVKD. CDR3 amino acids: CATHRETGENLAGNTIYF. The CDR3 DNA sequence: TGTGCCACTCACCGCGAGACAGGGGAAAATTTGGCTGGAAACACCATATATTTT.